Listed here is a single T cell receptor (beta chain). The data were obtained in a study of blood T cell repertoires in COVID-19. TCRdb's copy holds only in-frame clones and misses some; the assay was immunoSEQ multiplex PCR. The sample lists 150,000 to 190,000 clones, 80% to 90% occurring once. Germline V gene lookup returns CDR1 LNHDA and CDR2 SQIVND (reference sequence). The length of the CDR3 is 15 residues. Trimming stripped 5 bases from V and 2 bases from J, with 15 bases between. The chain links TRBV19 to TRBJ1-2; D is ambiguous. Source material: peripheral blood. This receptor was identified in a woman aged 55 to 70 with COVID-19, enrolled during active disease. CDR3 in DNA: TGTGCCAGTAGTGCCGCCCAGGTGGGCAACTATGGCTACACCTTC. Amino acids: CASSAAQVGNYGYTF.